The 11 T cell receptor beta chains presented below share a single source sample, sequenced in a study of CD8+CD57+ T cells in acquired aplastic anemia. Patients included in sequencing had previously demonstrated CD8+CD57+ cell expansion by flow cytometry. Researchers used genomic DNA as the template to profile TCR beta VDJ and CDR3. Via MiXCR, TCRdb re-called the reads, giving one row per CDR3 protein. The table lists a few hundred thousand distinct CDR3 sequences, approximately 57% of them singletons. The sequencing input was sorted CD4+, CD8+, or CD8+CD57+ T cells (not recorded which) from PBMCs. These TCRs come from a human donor with aplastic anemia.

This chain links TRBV7-3 with TRBJ2-7; perhaps TRBD2 as D (5 bases). The germline V and J ends were trimmed by 5 bases and 2 bases, with 19 bases remaining between them. The germline V gene has CDR1 SGHTA and CDR2 FQGTGA. This CDR3 comprises 16 residues. In DNA, the CDR3 is TGTGCCAGCAGCATCGGGGTCTCCGGCACTCCCTACGAGCAGTACTTC. As protein: CASSIGVSGTPYEQYF.

This clonotype was seen a few times. The chain joins TRBV20-1 to TRBJ2-3, with 10 nucleotides matching TRBD2. The CDR3 has 15 amino acids. Trimming took 6 bases from V and 5 from J; bases not matched to a gene: 11. In germline, CDR1 is DFQATT, CDR2 SNEGSKA (reference sequence). CDR3 in DNA: TGCAGTGCCGACAGCGGGAGGGTCAGTCAAGATACGCAGTATTTT. Protein sequence: CSADSGRVSQDTQYF.

This chain links TRBV5-6 with TRBJ2-5; D gene unclear. V was trimmed by 1 base and J by 7 bases, leaving 8 bases between them. CDR1 and CDR2 (germline): SGHDT, YYEEEE. This CDR3 is built from 12 residues. In nucleotides, the CDR3 is TGTGCCAGCAGCTTGACGGTAGGGACCCAGTACTTC. Translating gives CASSLTVGTQYF.

This clonotype was observed many times. The chain is built from TRBV10-2 and TRBJ1-5; 9 positions agree with TRBD1. V shed 8 bases and J 6 bases; nucleotides not matched to a gene: 17. The CDR3 has 17 amino acids. Germline V gene sequence: CDR1 WSHSY, CDR2 SAAADI. Written as DNA, the CDR3 is TGCGCCAGCGCACAAGGGACAGGGCTCGTTTTGGGTCAGCCCCAGCATTTT. Protein: CASAQGTGLVLGQPQHF.

This clonotype was seen a single time. DNA of the CDR3: TGTGCCAGCAGCCAAGGGGCTAGTGAGCAGTTCTTC. Translated: CASSQGASEQFF. V and J are TRBV3-1 and TRBJ2-1; D remains unclear. This CDR3 has 12 amino acids. Germline CDR1 and CDR2: LGHDT and YNNKEL (reference sequence). V was clipped by 1 base and J by 9 bases, with 7 bases between them.

On this clonotype: One junction end does not reproduce the germline sequence, and a read error may be involved. The gene calls are TRBV5-1 and TRBJ2-7; TRBD2 might be the D (5 bases). The CDR3 loop spans 14 amino acids. The germline V gene encodes CDR1 SGHRS and CDR2 YFSETQ. CDR3 protein: CASSALGERNEQYF. The CDR3 region has the DNA TGTGCCAGCAGCGCGTTGGGAGAACGGAACGAGCAGTACTTC.

The chain carries TRBV19 and TRBJ1-2; no firm D call. The germline V gene encodes CDR1 LNHDA and CDR2 SQIVND (reference sequence). This CDR3 has 15 amino acids. Trimming removed 3 bases at V and 4 bases at J, with 15 bases between. DNA of the CDR3: TGTGCCAGTAGTATCCCCCCAGCAGGCCTCTATGGCTACACCTTC. Protein product: CASSIPPAGLYGYTF. Full variable domain (rest looked up from reference TRBV19 and TRBJ1-2): DGGITQSPKYLFRKEGQNVTLSCEQNLNHDAMYWYRQDPGQGLRLIYYSQIVNDFQKGDIAEGYSVSREKKESFPLTVTSAQKNPTAFYLCASSIPPAGLYGYTFGSGTRLTVV.

There are many counts of this clonotype. This chain joins TRBV12-3 or TRBV12-4 and TRBJ1-2; 9 bases map to TRBD1. This CDR3 contains 13 residues. Trimming took 3 bases from V and 6 from J; bases not matched to a gene: 2. CDR3 nucleotide sequence: TGTGCCAGCAGTTTGACAGGGGGTAATGGCTACACCTTC. This translates into CASSLTGGNGYTF.

The chain uses TRBV2 and TRBJ1-6; 8 nucleotides agree with TRBD1. The germline V gene encodes CDR1 SNHLY and CDR2 FYNNEI. The V segment lost 2 bases and the J segment 8 bases; nucleotides outside the gene matches: 8. The CDR3 runs 16 residues. The DNA for the CDR3 is TGTGCCAGCAGTGAATGGGACAGGCGGCAGGATTCACCCCTCCACTTT. It encodes CASSEWDRRQDSPLHF.

This clonotype was detected ten times or more. The rearrangement joins TRBV29-1 to TRBJ1-1; D not certain. V gave up 7 bases and J gave up 1 base, with 16 bases separating them. Germline V gives CDR1 SQVTM, CDR2 ANQGSEA. This CDR3 is built from 14 residues. The CDR3 sequence: CSADLNRANTEAFF. CDR3 DNA sequence: TGCAGCGCCGACCTTAATCGCGCGAACACTGAAGCTTTCTTT.

As to this clonotype: This clone may be a read error of a much larger clone one base away. The rearrangement joins TRBV5-1 to TRBJ1-5, with TRBD1 matching 10 bases. There are 19 residues in the CDR3. Per the germline V gene, CDR1 is SGHRS and CDR2 is YFSETQ. J gave up 4 bases and V 4 bases, and 17 bases lay outside the gene matches. CDR3 region: CASSRQSRDRGEKNQPQHF. DNA of the CDR3: TGCGCCAGCAGCCGCCAATCCCGGGACAGGGGAGAGAAGAATCAGCCCCAGCATTTT.